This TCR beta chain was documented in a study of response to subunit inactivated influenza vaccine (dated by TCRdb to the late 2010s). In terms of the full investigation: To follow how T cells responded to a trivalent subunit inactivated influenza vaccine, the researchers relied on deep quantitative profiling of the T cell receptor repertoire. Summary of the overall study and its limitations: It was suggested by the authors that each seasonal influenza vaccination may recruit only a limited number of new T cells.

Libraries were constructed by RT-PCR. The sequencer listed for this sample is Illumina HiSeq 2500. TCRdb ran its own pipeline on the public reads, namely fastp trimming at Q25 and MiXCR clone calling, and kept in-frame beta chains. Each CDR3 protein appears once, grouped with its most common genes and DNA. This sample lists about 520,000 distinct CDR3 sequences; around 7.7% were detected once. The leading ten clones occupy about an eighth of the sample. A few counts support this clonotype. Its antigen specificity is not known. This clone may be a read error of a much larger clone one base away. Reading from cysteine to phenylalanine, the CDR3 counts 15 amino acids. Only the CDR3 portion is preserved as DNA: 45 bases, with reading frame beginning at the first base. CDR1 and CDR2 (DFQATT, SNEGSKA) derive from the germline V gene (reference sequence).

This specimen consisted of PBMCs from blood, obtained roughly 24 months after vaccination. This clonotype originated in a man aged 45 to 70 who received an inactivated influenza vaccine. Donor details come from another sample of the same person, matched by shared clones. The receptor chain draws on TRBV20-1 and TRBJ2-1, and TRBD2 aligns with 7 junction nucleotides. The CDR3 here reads CCARGLRGRENEQFF. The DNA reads TGCTGTGCTAGAGGCCTTCGTGGGAGGGAAAATGAGCAGTTCTTC.